One T cell receptor beta chain is described in this entry. Per the authors' pipeline: Amplification with reference gene primers provided the estimates of nucleated cell counts. Sequencing was performed with immunoSEQ multiplex PCR; in TCRdb, only in-frame clones are kept and a portion is missing. V, J and clone size derive from that table, while D and trimming were established from the DNA sequence. The data contain about 23,000 clones, 75% to 95% of them singletons. V lost 0 bases and J 0 bases, leaving 14 bases between the germline ends. There are 17 residues in the CDR3. Germline V lookup: CDR1 SGHRS, CDR2 YFSETQ. This entry comes from a study of blood T cell repertoires in COVID-19. At the level of the study: The United States, Italy and Spain were the sources of the acute and convalescent COVID-19 samples. The cDNA or gDNA used as material had been derived from T cells, B-cell-depleted T cells, or PBMCs.

The sequenced sample was peripheral blood. This rearrangement joins TRBV5-1 to TRBJ2-3, with TRBD1 as a possible D gene (5 bases). The sequence came from a human donor in a cohort sampled during active COVID-19. The CDR3 spells CASSLAPGHSSTDTQYF. In nucleotides, the CDR3 is TGCGCCAGCAGCTTGGCCCCTGGACACTCTAGCACAGATACGCAGTATTTT.